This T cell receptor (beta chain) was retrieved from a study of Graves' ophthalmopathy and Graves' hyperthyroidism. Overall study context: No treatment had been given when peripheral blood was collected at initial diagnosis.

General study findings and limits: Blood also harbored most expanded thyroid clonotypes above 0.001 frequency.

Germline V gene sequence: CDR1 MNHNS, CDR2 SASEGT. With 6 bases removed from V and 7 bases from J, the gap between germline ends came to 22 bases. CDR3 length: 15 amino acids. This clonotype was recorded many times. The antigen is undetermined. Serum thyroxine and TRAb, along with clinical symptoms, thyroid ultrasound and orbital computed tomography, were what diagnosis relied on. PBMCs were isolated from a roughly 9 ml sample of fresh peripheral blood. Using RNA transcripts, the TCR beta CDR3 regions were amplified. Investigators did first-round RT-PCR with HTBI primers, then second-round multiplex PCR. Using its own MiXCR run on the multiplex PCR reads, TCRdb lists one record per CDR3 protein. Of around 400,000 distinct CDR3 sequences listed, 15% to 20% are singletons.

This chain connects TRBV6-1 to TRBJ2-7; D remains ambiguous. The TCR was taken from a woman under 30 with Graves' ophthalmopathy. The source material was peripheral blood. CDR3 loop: CASSGLRTPPGEQYF. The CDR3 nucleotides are TGTGCCAGCAGCGGCTTGAGGACGCCCCCCGGGGAGCAGTACTTC.